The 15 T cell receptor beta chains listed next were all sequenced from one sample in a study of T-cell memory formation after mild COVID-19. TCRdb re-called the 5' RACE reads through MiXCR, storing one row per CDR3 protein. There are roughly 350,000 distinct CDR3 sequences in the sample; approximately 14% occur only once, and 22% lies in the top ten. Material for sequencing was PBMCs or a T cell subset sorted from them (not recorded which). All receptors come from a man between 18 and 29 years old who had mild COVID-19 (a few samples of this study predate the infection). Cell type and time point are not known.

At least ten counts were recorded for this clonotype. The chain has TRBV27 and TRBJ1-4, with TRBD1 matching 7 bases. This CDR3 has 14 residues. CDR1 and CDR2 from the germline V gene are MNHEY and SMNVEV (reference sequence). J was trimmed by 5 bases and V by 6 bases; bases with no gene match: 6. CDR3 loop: CASRLQGTNEKLFF. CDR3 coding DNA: TGTGCCAGCAGACTACAGGGGACGAATGAAAAACTGTTTTTT.

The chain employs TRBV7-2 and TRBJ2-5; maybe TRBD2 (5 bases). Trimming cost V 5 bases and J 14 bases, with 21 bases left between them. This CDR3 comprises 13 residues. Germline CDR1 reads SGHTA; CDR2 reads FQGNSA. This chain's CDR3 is CASSKARLAPPYF. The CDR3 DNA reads TGTGCCAGCAGCAAAGCACGGCTAGCCCCCCCCTACTTC.

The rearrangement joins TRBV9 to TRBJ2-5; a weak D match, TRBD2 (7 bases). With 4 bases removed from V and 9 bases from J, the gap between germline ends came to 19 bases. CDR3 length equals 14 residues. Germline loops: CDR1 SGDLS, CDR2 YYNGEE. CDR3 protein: CASSPLAGAGSQYF. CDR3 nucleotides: TGTGCCAGCAGCCCCCTGGCGGGGGCCGGGTCCCAGTACTTC.

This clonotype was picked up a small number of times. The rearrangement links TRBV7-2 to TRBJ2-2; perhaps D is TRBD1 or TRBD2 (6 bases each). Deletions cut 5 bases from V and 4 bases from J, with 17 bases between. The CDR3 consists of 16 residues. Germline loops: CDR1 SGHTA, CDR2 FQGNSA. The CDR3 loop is CASSPFFPGATGELFF. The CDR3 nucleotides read TGTGCCAGCAGCCCATTTTTTCCGGGGGCCACCGGGGAGCTGTTTTTT.

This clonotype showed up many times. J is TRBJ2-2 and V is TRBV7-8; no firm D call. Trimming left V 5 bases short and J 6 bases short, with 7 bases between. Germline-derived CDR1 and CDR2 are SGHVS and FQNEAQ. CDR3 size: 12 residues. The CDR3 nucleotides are TGTGCCAGCAGCCGATTATCCGGGGAGCTGTTTTTT. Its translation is CASSRLSGELFF.

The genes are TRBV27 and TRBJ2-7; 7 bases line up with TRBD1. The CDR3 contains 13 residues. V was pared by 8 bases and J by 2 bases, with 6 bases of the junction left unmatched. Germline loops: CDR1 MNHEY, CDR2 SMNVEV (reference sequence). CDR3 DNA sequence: TGTGCCAGCGGATCCACAGGGGCCTACGAGCAGTACGTC. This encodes CASGSTGAYEQYV.

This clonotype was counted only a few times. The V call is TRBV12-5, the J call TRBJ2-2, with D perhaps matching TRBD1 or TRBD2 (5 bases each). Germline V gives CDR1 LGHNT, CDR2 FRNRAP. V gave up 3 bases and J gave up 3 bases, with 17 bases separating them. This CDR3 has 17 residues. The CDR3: CASGFQGIVGHTGELFF. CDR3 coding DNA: TGTGCTAGTGGTTTCCAAGGAATAGTGGGACACACCGGGGAGCTGTTTTTT. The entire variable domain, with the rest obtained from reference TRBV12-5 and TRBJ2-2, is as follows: DARVTQTPRHKVTEMGQEVTMRCQPILGHNTVFWYRQTMMQGLELLAYFRNRAPLDDSGMPKDRFSAEMPDATLATLKIQPSEPRDSAVYFCASGFQGIVGHTGELFFGEGSRLTVL.

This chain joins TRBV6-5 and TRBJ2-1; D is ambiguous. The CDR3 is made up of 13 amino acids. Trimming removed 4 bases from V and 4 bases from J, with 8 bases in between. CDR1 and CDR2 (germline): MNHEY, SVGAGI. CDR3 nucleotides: TGTGCCAGCAGTTCTCGTATTTACAATGAGCAGTTCTTC. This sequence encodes CASSSRIYNEQFF.

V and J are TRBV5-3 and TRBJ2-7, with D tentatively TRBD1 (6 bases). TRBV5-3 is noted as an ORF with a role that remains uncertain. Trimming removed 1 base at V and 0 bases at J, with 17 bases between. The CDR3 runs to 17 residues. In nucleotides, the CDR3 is TGTGCCAGAAGCTTGTCTGCAGGGGCGCCAAGCTCCTACGAGCAGTACGTC. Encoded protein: CARSLSAGAPSSYEQYV.

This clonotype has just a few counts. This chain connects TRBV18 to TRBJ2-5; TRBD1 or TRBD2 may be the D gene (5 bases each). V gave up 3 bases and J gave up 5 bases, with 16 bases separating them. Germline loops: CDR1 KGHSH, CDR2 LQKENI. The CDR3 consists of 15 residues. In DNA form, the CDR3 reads TGTGCCAGCTCACCTGACGGCCAGTGGGGGGAGACCCAGTACTTC. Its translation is CASSPDGQWGETQYF.

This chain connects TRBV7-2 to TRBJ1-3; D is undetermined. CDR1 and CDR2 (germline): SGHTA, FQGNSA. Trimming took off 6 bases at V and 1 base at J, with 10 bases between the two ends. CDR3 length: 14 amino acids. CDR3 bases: TGTGCCAGCAGGGCTTGGGGTTCTGGAAACACCATATATTTT. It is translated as CASRAWGSGNTIYF.

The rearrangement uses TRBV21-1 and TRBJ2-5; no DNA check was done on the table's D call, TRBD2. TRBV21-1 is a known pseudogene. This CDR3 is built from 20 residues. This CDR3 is CASSKGVGTSGGADQETQYF. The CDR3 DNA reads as TGTGCCAGCAGCAAAGGTGTGGGGACTAGCGGGGGGGCAGATCAAGAGACCCAGTACTTC.

In DNA, the CDR3 is TGTGCCTGGAGTGTACAACTAGCGGGGGGCTACGAGCAGTACTTC. Translated: CAWSVQLAGGYEQYF. V and J are TRBV30 and TRBJ2-7; 12 positions agree with TRBD2. This CDR3 comprises 15 residues. The germline gives CDR1 GTSNPN, CDR2 SVGIG (reference sequence). The V and J ends lost 0 bases and 3 bases, in that order; junction bases with no gene match: 3.

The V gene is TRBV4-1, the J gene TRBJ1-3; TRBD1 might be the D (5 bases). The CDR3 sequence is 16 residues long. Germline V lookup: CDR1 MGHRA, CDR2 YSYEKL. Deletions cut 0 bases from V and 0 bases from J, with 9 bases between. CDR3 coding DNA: TGCGCCAGCAGCCAAGAAGGGACTGGCTCTGGAAACACCATATATTTT. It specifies CASSQEGTGSGNTIYF.

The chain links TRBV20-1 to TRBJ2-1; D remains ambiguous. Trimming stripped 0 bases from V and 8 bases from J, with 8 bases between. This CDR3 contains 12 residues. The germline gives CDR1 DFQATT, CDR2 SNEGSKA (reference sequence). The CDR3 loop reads CSARDGGDEQFF. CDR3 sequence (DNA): TGCAGTGCTAGAGATGGTGGGGATGAGCAGTTCTTC.